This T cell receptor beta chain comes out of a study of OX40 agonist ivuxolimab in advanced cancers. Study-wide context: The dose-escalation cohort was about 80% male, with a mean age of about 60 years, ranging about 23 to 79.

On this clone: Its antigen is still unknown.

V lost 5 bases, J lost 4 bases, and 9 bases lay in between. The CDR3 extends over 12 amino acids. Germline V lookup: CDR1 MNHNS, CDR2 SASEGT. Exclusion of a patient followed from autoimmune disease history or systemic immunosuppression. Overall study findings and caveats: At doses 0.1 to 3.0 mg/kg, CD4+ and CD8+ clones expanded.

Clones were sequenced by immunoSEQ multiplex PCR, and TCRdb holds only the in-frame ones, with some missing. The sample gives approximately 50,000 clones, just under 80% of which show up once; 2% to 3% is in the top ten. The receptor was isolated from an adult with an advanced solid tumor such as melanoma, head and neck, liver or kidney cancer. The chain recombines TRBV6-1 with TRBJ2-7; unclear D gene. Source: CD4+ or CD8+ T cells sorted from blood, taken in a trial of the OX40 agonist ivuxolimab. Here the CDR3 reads CASSSAYYEQYF. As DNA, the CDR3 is TGTGCCAGCAGTTCCGCCTATTACGAGCAGTACTTC.